These 17 T cell receptor beta chains share one sample of origin, sequenced in a study of T cells after posttransplantation cyclophosphamide. Busulfan-fludarabine conditioning, marrow transplant, and cyclophosphamide on days +3 and +4 were administered. Data came from immunoSEQ multiplex PCR; TCRdb stores just in-frame clones and leaves some out. The sample lists 4,500 to 6,000 clones, approximately 80% occurring once. The specimen comprised PBMCs, sampled after allogeneic stem cell transplant with posttransplant cyclophosphamide. The receptors stem from a male patient aged 45-60 years who received an allogeneic stem cell transplant from a related donor and was CMV-positive. Some T cells may originate from the graft donor.

The chain has TRBV19 and TRBJ2-7; 12 nucleotides align to TRBD2. CDR1 is LNHDA and CDR2 is SQIVND in the germline V gene (reference sequence). Trimming took 8 bases from V and 5 from J; bases not matched to a gene: 7. The CDR3 is 14 amino acids. The CDR3 spells CASSSGRGYDEQYF. In nucleotides, the CDR3 is TGTGCCAGTTCTAGCGGGAGGGGGTACGACGAGCAGTACTTC.

The chain carries TRBV7-9 and TRBJ1-1; D is undetermined. The CDR3 sequence is 12 residues long. Looked up from germline, CDR1 is SEHNR and CDR2 is FQNEAQ (reference sequence). Trimming removed 1 base from V and 6 bases from J, with 6 bases in between. The CDR3 DNA reads TGTGCCAGCAGCTTAGGGAGGGCTGAAGCTTTCTTT. This codes for CASSLGRAEAFF.

The chain combines TRBV7-8 with TRBJ1-6; 8 nucleotides agree with TRBD1. This CDR3 region has 19 residues. CDR1 is SGHVS and CDR2 is FQNEAQ in the germline V gene. J gave up 7 bases and V 7 bases, and 21 bases lay outside the gene matches. CDR3 amino acids: CASTPFTLRQGATNSPLHF. DNA of the CDR3: TGTGCCAGCACCCCTTTCACCCTTAGGCAGGGGGCTACCAATTCACCCCTCCACTTT. The full variable domain, its missing parts supplied by reference TRBV7-8 and TRBJ1-6, is GAGVSQSPRYKVAKRGQDVALRCDPISGHVSLFWYQQALGQGPEFLTYFQNEAQLDKSGLPSDRFFAERPEGSVSTLKIQRTQQEDSAVYLCASTPFTLRQGATNSPLHFGNGTRLTVT.

The V gene is TRBV29-1, the J gene TRBJ2-1; D perhaps matches TRBD1 (6 bases). Trimming removed 6 bases at V and 9 bases at J, with 24 bases between. Germline assignment: CDR1 SQVTM and CDR2 ANQGSEA. The CDR3 runs 15 residues. The CDR3 here is CSVRGTGHPDGEQFF. The CDR3, as DNA: TGCAGCGTGAGGGGAACGGGACACCCGGATGGTGAGCAGTTCTTC.

The chain carries TRBV27 and TRBJ1-2; D gene uncertain. V was trimmed by 5 bases and J by 7 bases, leaving 17 bases between them. The germline V gene has CDR1 MNHEY and CDR2 SMNVEV (reference sequence). This CDR3 spans 14 amino acids. In DNA form, the CDR3 reads TGTGCCAGCAGTCCTGCCGGGATCCACGCTGGCTACACCTTC. It encodes CASSPAGIHAGYTF.

The V gene is TRBV7-6, the J gene TRBJ2-7, with D perhaps TRBD2 (5 bases). The germline gives CDR1 SGHVS, CDR2 FNYEAQ. This CDR3 is 11 amino acids long. Trimming took 5 bases from V and 6 from J, leaving 8 bases between them. DNA of the CDR3: TGTGCCAGCAGCCGGGGTGGCGAGCAGTACTTC. This sequence encodes CASSRGGEQYF. Using reference TRBV7-6 and TRBJ2-7 for the parts outside the CDR3, the full variable domain is GAGVSQSPRYKVTKRGQDVALRCDPISGHVSLYWYRQALGQGPEFLTYFNYEAQQDKSGLPNDRFSAERPEGSISTLTIQRTEQRDSAMYRCASSRGGEQYFGPGTRLTVT.

The rearrangement uses TRBV28 and TRBJ1-2, with 8 bases identical to TRBD1. V shed 6 bases and J 5 bases; nucleotides not matched to a gene: 5. Per germline, CDR1 MDHEN and CDR2 SYDVKM. The CDR3 runs to 13 residues. The CDR3 DNA follows: TGTGCCAGCAGACCCGGACAGGGTTATGGCTACACCTTC. Translating gives CASRPGQGYGYTF.

V is TRBV15 and J is TRBJ1-5; D is perhaps TRBD1 (6 bases). This CDR3 contains 22 residues. The germline V gene encodes CDR1 LNHNV and CDR2 YYDKDF (reference sequence). Trimming stripped 1 base from V and 0 bases from J, with 28 bases between. CDR3 DNA sequence: TGTGCCACCAGCAGAGCTATGTTCCGAATCCGGACAGCTGCGCTTAGCAATCAGCCCCAGCATTTT. It encodes CATSRAMFRIRTAALSNQPQHF.

This clone was recorded only once. This chain links TRBV15 with TRBJ2-1; TRBD2 matches at 9 bases. The CDR3 runs to 18 residues. J gave up 3 bases and V 2 bases, and 11 bases lay outside the gene matches. Germline lookup yields CDR1 LNHNV and CDR2 YYDKDF (reference sequence). CDR3 loop: CATSRYPSSGGYYNEQFF. In DNA form, the CDR3 reads TGTGCCACCAGCAGATATCCCTCCAGCGGGGGGTACTACAATGAGCAGTTCTTC.

CDR3 sequence (DNA): TGCACCAGCAGCCGACCTAGACTAGCGGGGGGCCAAAAGGCAGACACAGATACGCAGTATTTT. Its translation is CTSSRPRLAGGQKADTDTQYF. V gene TRBV1 combines with J gene TRBJ2-3; the D call in the table, TRBD2, was not verified against the DNA. TRBV1 represents a pseudogene. The CDR3 has 21 residues.

This clone was recorded a few times. V is TRBV14 and J is TRBJ2-5; tentatively, D is TRBD2 (6 bases). V was cut by 1 base and J by 4 bases, with 13 bases left in between. This CDR3 contains 15 residues. CDR1 is SGHDN, CDR2 FVKESK, per germline. The CDR3 region has the DNA TGTGCCAGCAGCCAAGGGGACTGGTATTTAGAGACCCAGTACTTC. It encodes CASSQGDWYLETQYF.

The chain employs TRBV6-6 and TRBJ1-3; 8 bases fit TRBD1. This CDR3 contains 15 residues. Germline V gene sequence: CDR1 MNHNY, CDR2 SVGAGI (reference sequence). V lost 4 bases and J lost 3; bases outside the gene matches: 5. The CDR3 sequence: CASSLGGTGGNTIYF. CDR3 DNA: TGTGCCAGCAGTTTGGGAGGGACAGGTGGAAACACCATATATTTT.

The CDR3 coding sequence is TGTGCCAGTAGTCCTAGACAGGGGATGGGTGGCACAGATACGCAGTATTTT. Translation gives CASSPRQGMGGTDTQYF. The chain links TRBV19 to TRBJ2-3; the match to TRBD1 covers 8 bases. CDR1 and CDR2 (germline): LNHDA, SQIVND (reference sequence). V gave up 5 bases and J gave up 1 base; unmatched junction bases: 11. The CDR3 sequence is 17 residues long.

The chain joins TRBV6-1 to TRBJ1-1; 9 bases fit TRBD1. The J segment lost 3 bases and the V segment lost 6 bases, leaving 8 bases of the junction unmatched. Germline lookup yields CDR1 MNHNS and CDR2 SASEGT. The CDR3 runs to 15 residues. The CDR3: CASSDTGTGYTEAFF. CDR3 DNA: TGTGCCAGCAGCGACACCGGGACAGGGTACACTGAAGCTTTCTTT.

CDR3 in DNA: TGTGCCAGCAGTTTTAGGGGCGGCTCCTTCTCCTACGAGCAGTACTTC. Translating gives CASSFRGGSFSYEQYF. V is TRBV27 and J is TRBJ2-7; perhaps TRBD1 as D (5 bases). Trimming removed 3 bases from V and 0 bases from J, with 15 bases in between. CDR1 is MNHEY, CDR2 SMNVEV, per germline (reference sequence). The length of the CDR3 is 16 residues.

This clone has a handful of counts. V is TRBV5-1 and J is TRBJ1-1; a possible D gene is TRBD1 (5 bases). The germline V gene encodes CDR1 SGHRS and CDR2 YFSETQ. Deletions cut 0 bases from V and 0 bases from J, with 12 bases between. The CDR3 totals 16 residues. CDR3 DNA: TGCGCCAGCAGCTTGGGGGTGGTGACAGTGAACACTGAAGCTTTCTTT. Translation: CASSLGVVTVNTEAFF.

The chain is built from TRBV19 and TRBJ1-4; the D gene is possibly TRBD1 (6 bases). The CDR3 totals 14 residues. Germline V gene lookup returns CDR1 LNHDA and CDR2 SQIVND (reference sequence). V shed 9 bases and J shed 3 bases, with 14 bases lying between them. CDR3 sequence: CASRPRGANEKLFF. For the CDR3, the DNA is TGTGCCAGCCGCCCCAGGGGAGCTAATGAAAAACTGTTTTTT.